These 32 T cell receptor beta chains were all obtained from the same sample, sequenced in a study of T-cell reconstitution after alpha-beta-depleted transplantation in children. Unique molecular identifiers tagged the TCRbeta library. TCRdb re-called the PCR reads with MiXCR, one entry per CDR3 protein. This table has some 500,000 distinct CDR3 sequences, around 18% appearing once. The sequences come from PBMCs from the stem cell graft donor, collected from the stem cell graft. These receptors were obtained from a human donor who donated a stem cell graft to a child with acute lymphoblastic leukemia.

V and J are TRBV20-1 and TRBJ2-5; 7 bases are shared with TRBD2. This CDR3 is 15 amino acids long. CDR1 is DFQATT, CDR2 SNEGSKA, per germline (reference sequence). The V gene end was trimmed by 6 bases and the J gene end by 1 base; junction bases not matched to a gene: 11. The chain's CDR3 is CSAARAGAVQETQYF. The DNA of the CDR3 is TGCAGTGCCGCGCGGGCGGGAGCTGTCCAAGAGACCCAGTACTTC.

This sequence joins TRBV5-1 and TRBJ2-1; 9 bases align to TRBD1. Unmatched junction bases numbered 9, after V lost 4 bases and J lost 7 bases. Germline assignment: CDR1 SGHRS and CDR2 YFSETQ. This CDR3 contains 15 residues. The CDR3 sequence is CASSPWTGAGNEQFF. In nucleotides, the CDR3 is TGCGCCAGCAGCCCCTGGACAGGGGCCGGGAATGAGCAGTTCTTC. The variable domain in full, with the rest retrieved from reference TRBV5-1 and TRBJ2-1, is KAGVTQTPRYLIKTRGQQVTLSCSPISGHRSVSWYQQTPGQGLQFLFEYFSETQRNKGNFPGRFSGRQFSNSRSEMNVSTLELGDSALYLCASSPWTGAGNEQFFGPGTRLTVL.

This clonotype came up a few times. The chain employs TRBV7-9 and TRBJ1-5; TRBD1 matches at 7 bases. This CDR3 spans 15 amino acids. J lost 6 bases, V lost 2 bases, and 7 bases had no gene match. Germline lookup yields CDR1 SEHNR and CDR2 FQNEAQ (reference sequence). The chain's CDR3 is CASSLKRGRVQPQHF. DNA of the CDR3: TGTGCCAGCAGCTTAAAAAGGGGGCGGGTTCAGCCCCAGCATTTT.

This clonotype was found a few times. The rearrangement uses TRBV7-9 and TRBJ1-4; no definite D call. The V and J ends lost 1 base and 12 bases respectively, with 9 bases between them. The length of the CDR3 is 12 residues. The germline V gene encodes CDR1 SEHNR and CDR2 FQNEAQ (reference sequence). The CDR3 spells CASSLGRGELFF. The CDR3 DNA reads TGTGCCAGCAGCTTAGGTCGCGGGGAACTGTTTTTT.

This clonotype was seen only a few times. The J gene is TRBJ2-7, the V gene TRBV6-4; D could derive from TRBD1 or TRBD2 (6 bases each). CDR3 length equals 12 residues. The V gene lost 0 bases and the J gene lost 8 bases, with 8 bases spanning the gap. Germline loops: CDR1 MRHNA, CDR2 SNTAGT. Here the CDR3 DNA reads TGTGCCAGCAGTGACTCGGGGGGCCAGCAGTACTTC. Protein product: CASSDSGGQQYF.

This clonotype came up many times. This rearrangement joins TRBV12-3 or TRBV12-4 to TRBJ2-7; D is undetermined. Trimming left V 3 bases short and J 0 bases short, with 3 bases between. The length of the CDR3 is 12 residues. The CDR3 reads CASSFLSYEQYF. The DNA for the CDR3 is TGTGCCAGCAGTTTCCTCTCCTACGAGCAGTACTTC.

The chain carries TRBV20-1 and TRBJ2-7; 9 bases are shared with TRBD2. V dropped 0 bases and J dropped 2; count of bases not matched to a gene: 8. This CDR3 is 16 amino acids long. Germline CDR1 reads DFQATT; CDR2 reads SNEGSKA (reference sequence). For the CDR3, the DNA is TGCAGTGCTAGAGATTATGACGCGGGAGGGCCCTACGAGCAGTACTTC. Protein: CSARDYDAGGPYEQYF.

The chain combines TRBV18 with TRBJ1-2; D remains ambiguous. Germline V gene sequence: CDR1 KGHSH, CDR2 LQKENI. The CDR3 length is 13 residues. V was cut by 2 bases and J by 6 bases, with 10 bases left in between. CDR3 sequence reads: CASSPVPGNGYTF. For the CDR3, the DNA is TGTGCCAGCTCACCAGTCCCGGGTAATGGCTACACCTTC.

This clonotype was counted a few times. V is TRBV5-6 and J is TRBJ2-7; weak D call: TRBD2 (6 bases). Trimming removed 0 bases from V and 2 bases from J, with 15 bases in between. The CDR3 contains 16 residues. Germline CDR1 is SGHDT and CDR2 is YYEEEE. CDR3 bases: TGTGCCAGCAGCTTGGCCGGAACGGGGGTTGCCTACGAGCAGTACTTC. Its translation: CASSLAGTGVAYEQYF.

V gene TRBV5-1 combines with J gene TRBJ2-7; 8 bases agree with TRBD1. V lost 2 bases to trimming and J lost 4 bases; unmatched junction nucleotides: 8. The CDR3 contains 15 residues. Germline CDR1 reads SGHRS; CDR2 reads YFSETQ. The CDR3 protein is CASSFGSGGGYEQYF. The DNA of the CDR3 is TGCGCCAGCAGCTTCGGGTCAGGGGGCGGATACGAGCAGTACTTC.

The chain carries TRBV27 and TRBJ2-5; 7 nucleotides match TRBD1. The CDR3 runs to 14 residues. Germline V gives CDR1 MNHEY, CDR2 SMNVEV (reference sequence). The V gene end was trimmed by 7 bases and the J gene end by 3 bases; junction bases not matched to a gene: 8. The CDR3 here is CASKMTGWEETQYF. The DNA of the CDR3 is TGTGCCAGCAAGATGACAGGGTGGGAAGAGACCCAGTACTTC.

This clonotype was counted only a few times. The gene calls are TRBV29-1 and TRBJ2-7; D gene uncertain. Germline CDR1 reads SQVTM; CDR2 reads ANQGSEA. The CDR3 runs 12 residues. The V end was cut by 5 bases, the J end by 7 bases, with 15 bases between. The CDR3 sequence: CSVLNPAAEQYF. CDR3 DNA: TGCAGCGTTCTAAACCCGGCGGCGGAGCAGTACTTC.

The chain is built from TRBV12-3 or TRBV12-4 and TRBJ2-5; D possibly corresponds to TRBD2 (6 bases). This CDR3 spans 14 amino acids. V was pared by 3 bases and J by 4 bases, with 12 bases between. The CDR3: CASSLSGDRETQYF. In DNA, the CDR3 is TGTGCCAGCAGTTTGTCGGGGGATCGAGAGACCCAGTACTTC.

V usage is TRBV6-1 and J usage is TRBJ1-5; D perhaps matches TRBD1 (5 bases). CDR1 is MNHNS, CDR2 SASEGT, per germline. CDR3 length: 17 amino acids. The V end lost 5 bases, the J end lost 0 bases, and 17 bases lay between the germline ends. The CDR3 is CASSPGEGRYSNQPQHF. The CDR3 DNA reads as TGTGCCAGCAGTCCCGGGGAGGGGCGTTATAGCAATCAGCCCCAGCATTTT.

This clonotype was picked up many times. The chain recombines TRBV20-1 with TRBJ2-5; 12 bases match TRBD2. Germline loops: CDR1 DFQATT, CDR2 SNEGSKA (reference sequence). V dropped 6 bases and J dropped 5; count of bases not matched to a gene: 7. The CDR3 consists of 14 residues. CDR3 in DNA: TGCAGTGCCCCCGGACTAGCGGGAATGGAGACCCAGTACTTC. This codes for CSAPGLAGMETQYF.

The chain employs TRBV12-3 or TRBV12-4 and TRBJ2-7; the D gene could be TRBD1 or TRBD2 (5 bases each). V lost 1 base and J lost 3, with 13 bases in between. This CDR3 has 15 residues. CDR3 sequence reads: CASSLGGTAYYEQYF. The CDR3 nucleotides read TGTGCCAGCAGTTTAGGGGGGACGGCTTACTACGAGCAGTACTTC.

CDR3 region: CSGGTSGPNFHYEQYF. In DNA form, the CDR3 reads TGCAGTGGCGGGACTAGCGGGCCCAACTTTCACTACGAGCAGTACTTC. The chain carries TRBV20-1 and TRBJ2-7; TRBD2 aligns across 12 bases. Unmatched junction bases numbered 13, after V lost 7 bases and J lost 3 bases. Germline CDR1 is DFQATT and CDR2 is SNEGSKA (reference sequence). The CDR3 sequence is 16 residues long.

The V gene is TRBV5-1, the J gene TRBJ2-7; 8 bases agree with TRBD2. This CDR3 is 16 amino acids long. V trimming: 0 bases; J trimming: 6 bases; junction bases outside the gene matches: 11. The germline V gene encodes CDR1 SGHRS and CDR2 YFSETQ. Here the CDR3 reads CASSLAVGAGGAEQYF. The CDR3 DNA reads as TGCGCCAGCAGCTTGGCCGTCGGGGCGGGAGGCGCCGAGCAGTACTTC. The whole variable domain, filled in from reference TRBV5-1 and TRBJ2-7, reads KAGVTQTPRYLIKTRGQQVTLSCSPISGHRSVSWYQQTPGQGLQFLFEYFSETQRNKGNFPGRFSGRQFSNSRSEMNVSTLELGDSALYLCASSLAVGAGGAEQYFGPGTRLTVT.

This clonotype was detected only once. V usage is TRBV5-6 and J usage is TRBJ2-7; 7 bases match TRBD2. V was pared by 4 bases and J by 3 bases, with 10 bases of the junction left unmatched. The CDR3 is made up of 15 amino acids. Germline V gives CDR1 SGHDT, CDR2 YYEEEE. CDR3 loop: CASSSSGAGYYEQYF. The DNA for the CDR3 is TGTGCCAGCAGCAGCAGCGGGGCGGGCTACTACGAGCAGTACTTC.

This clonotype occurred a few times. This chain connects TRBV20-1 to TRBJ2-3; perhaps D is TRBD1 or TRBD2 (5 bases each). The CDR3 consists of 10 residues. Germline values: CDR1 DFQATT, CDR2 SNEGSKA (reference sequence). The CDR3 nucleotides are TGCGGGGGAAAAGGGGATACGCAGTATTTT. The encoded protein is CGGKGDTQYF.

The J gene is TRBJ1-5, the V gene TRBV19; no reliable D call. The CDR3 consists of 12 residues. Germline V gene sequence: CDR1 LNHDA, CDR2 SQIVND (reference sequence). Trimming removed 4 bases from V and 6 bases from J, with 7 bases in between. This CDR3 reads CASSNQPQPQHF. The CDR3 DNA sequence: TGTGCCAGTAGTAACCAACCTCAGCCCCAGCATTTT.

This sequence joins TRBV6-1 and TRBJ2-7, with no clear D. The CDR3 totals 14 residues. Between the trimmed V and J ends, which lost 1 base and 2 bases, there was a span of 9 bases. In germline, CDR1 is MNHNS, CDR2 SASEGT. CDR3 coding DNA: TGTGCCAGCAGTGAAGGCCGACTTACCTACGAGCAGTACTTC. It codes for CASSEGRLTYEQYF.

This chain connects TRBV5-1 to TRBJ1-1; D perhaps matches TRBD1 (5 bases). Germline V gene sequence: CDR1 SGHRS, CDR2 YFSETQ. The length of the CDR3 is 15 residues. The V and J ends lost 0 bases and 4 bases respectively, with 13 bases between them. In nucleotides, the CDR3 is TGCGCCAGCAGCTTGGGGGGACCCCTAGGCACTGAAGCTTTCTTT. It codes for CASSLGGPLGTEAFF.

This clonotype has a handful of counts. The chain has TRBV29-1 and TRBJ1-1; TRBD1 matches 10 bases. Germline lookup yields CDR1 SQVTM and CDR2 ANQGSEA. This CDR3 is 13 amino acids long. V lost 5 bases, J lost 5 bases, and 5 bases stayed unmatched. The CDR3 sequence is CSVPGQGGTEAFF. CDR3 nucleotides: TGCAGCGTTCCAGGACAGGGGGGTACTGAAGCTTTCTTT.

In this sample, this clonotype turned up a few times. V gene TRBV18 combines with J gene TRBJ2-1; TRBD1 agrees at 7 bases. Germline CDR1 is KGHSH and CDR2 is LQKENI. The CDR3 spans 16 residues. V trimming: 5 bases; J trimming: 3 bases; junction bases outside the gene matches: 10. CDR3: CASSIGQAHLYNEQFF. The CDR3 DNA reads as TGTGCCAGCTCAATCGGACAGGCCCACCTCTACAATGAGCAGTTCTTC.

CDR3 amino acids: CASSGNLPAGAQETQYF. The CDR3 bases are TGTGCCAGCAGCGGCAACCTCCCGGCAGGAGCGCAAGAGACCCAGTACTTC. This chain joins TRBV3-1 and TRBJ2-5; D is ambiguous. V was clipped by 5 bases and J by 2 bases, with 21 bases between them. Germline lookup yields CDR1 LGHDT and CDR2 YNNKEL (reference sequence). The CDR3 is 17 amino acids.

The J gene is TRBJ2-7, the V gene TRBV5-1; 13 bases fit TRBD2. The length of the CDR3 is 17 residues. CDR1 is SGHRS, CDR2 YFSETQ, per germline. Trimming cost V 4 bases and J 5 bases; bases outside gene matches: 12. The CDR3 is CASSARSGLAGDHEQYF. DNA of the CDR3: TGCGCCAGCAGCGCCCGAAGTGGACTAGCGGGAGATCACGAGCAGTACTTC.

This chain joins TRBV20-1 and TRBJ2-7, with D possibly being TRBD1 (6 bases). The CDR3 runs to 12 residues. Germline values: CDR1 DFQATT, CDR2 SNEGSKA (reference sequence). The V gene lost 4 bases and the J gene lost 2 bases, with 9 bases spanning the gap. CDR3 in amino acids: CSANRVPYEQYF. The CDR3, as DNA: TGCAGTGCTAACAGGGTGCCCTACGAGCAGTACTTC.

The table lists this clonotype with a few counts. This rearrangement joins TRBV6-5 to TRBJ1-2; TRBD1 agrees at 9 bases. The germline V gene has CDR1 MNHEY and CDR2 SVGAGI. The CDR3 consists of 15 residues. Unmatched junction bases numbered 4, after V lost 0 bases and J lost 5 bases. CDR3 nucleotide sequence: TGTGCCAGCAGTTACTCCGGGACAGGGAATTATGGCTACACCTTC. Translation gives CASSYSGTGNYGYTF.

This clonotype was observed a handful of times. The gene calls are TRBV20-1 and TRBJ2-7, with TRBD2 as a possible D gene (6 bases). Germline V gene sequence: CDR1 DFQATT, CDR2 SNEGSKA (reference sequence). The CDR3 is made up of 16 amino acids. V was pared by 0 bases and J by 2 bases, with 17 bases between. The CDR3 region is CSAREGIGTRTYEQYF. DNA for the CDR3: TGCAGTGCTAGAGAAGGGATCGGGACTCGAACCTACGAGCAGTACTTC.

At least ten counts were recorded for this clonotype. The chain uses TRBV12-3 or TRBV12-4 and TRBJ1-1; TRBD1 is a possible D gene (5 bases). This CDR3 is 13 amino acids long. V was clipped by 3 bases and J by 4 bases, with 9 bases between them. The CDR3 sequence: CASSLQRGTEAFF. CDR3 in DNA: TGTGCCAGCAGTTTGCAGAGGGGCACTGAAGCTTTCTTT.

This clonotype was recorded a few times. The CDR3 DNA reads as TGTGCCAGCAGCCAAGATGAGAATACGGATACGCAGTATTTT. Amino acids: CASSQDENTDTQYF. The V call is TRBV3-1, the J call TRBJ2-3; D call uncertain. CDR3 length equals 14 residues. V gave up 0 bases and J gave up 6 bases, with 10 bases separating them. Germline CDR1 is LGHDT and CDR2 is YNNKEL (reference sequence).